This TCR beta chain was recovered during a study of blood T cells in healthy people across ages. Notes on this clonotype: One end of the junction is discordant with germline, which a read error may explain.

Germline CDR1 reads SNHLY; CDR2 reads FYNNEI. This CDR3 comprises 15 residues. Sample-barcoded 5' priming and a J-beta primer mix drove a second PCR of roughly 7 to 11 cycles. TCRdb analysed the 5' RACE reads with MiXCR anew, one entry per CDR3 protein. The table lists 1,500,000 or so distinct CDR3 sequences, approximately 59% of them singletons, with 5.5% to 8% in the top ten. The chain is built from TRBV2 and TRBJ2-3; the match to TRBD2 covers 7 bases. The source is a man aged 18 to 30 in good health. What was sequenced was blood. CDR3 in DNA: TGTGTCAGCAGGGAAAGGAGCGGGGCCGCAGATACGCAGTATTTT. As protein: CVSRERSGAADTQYF.